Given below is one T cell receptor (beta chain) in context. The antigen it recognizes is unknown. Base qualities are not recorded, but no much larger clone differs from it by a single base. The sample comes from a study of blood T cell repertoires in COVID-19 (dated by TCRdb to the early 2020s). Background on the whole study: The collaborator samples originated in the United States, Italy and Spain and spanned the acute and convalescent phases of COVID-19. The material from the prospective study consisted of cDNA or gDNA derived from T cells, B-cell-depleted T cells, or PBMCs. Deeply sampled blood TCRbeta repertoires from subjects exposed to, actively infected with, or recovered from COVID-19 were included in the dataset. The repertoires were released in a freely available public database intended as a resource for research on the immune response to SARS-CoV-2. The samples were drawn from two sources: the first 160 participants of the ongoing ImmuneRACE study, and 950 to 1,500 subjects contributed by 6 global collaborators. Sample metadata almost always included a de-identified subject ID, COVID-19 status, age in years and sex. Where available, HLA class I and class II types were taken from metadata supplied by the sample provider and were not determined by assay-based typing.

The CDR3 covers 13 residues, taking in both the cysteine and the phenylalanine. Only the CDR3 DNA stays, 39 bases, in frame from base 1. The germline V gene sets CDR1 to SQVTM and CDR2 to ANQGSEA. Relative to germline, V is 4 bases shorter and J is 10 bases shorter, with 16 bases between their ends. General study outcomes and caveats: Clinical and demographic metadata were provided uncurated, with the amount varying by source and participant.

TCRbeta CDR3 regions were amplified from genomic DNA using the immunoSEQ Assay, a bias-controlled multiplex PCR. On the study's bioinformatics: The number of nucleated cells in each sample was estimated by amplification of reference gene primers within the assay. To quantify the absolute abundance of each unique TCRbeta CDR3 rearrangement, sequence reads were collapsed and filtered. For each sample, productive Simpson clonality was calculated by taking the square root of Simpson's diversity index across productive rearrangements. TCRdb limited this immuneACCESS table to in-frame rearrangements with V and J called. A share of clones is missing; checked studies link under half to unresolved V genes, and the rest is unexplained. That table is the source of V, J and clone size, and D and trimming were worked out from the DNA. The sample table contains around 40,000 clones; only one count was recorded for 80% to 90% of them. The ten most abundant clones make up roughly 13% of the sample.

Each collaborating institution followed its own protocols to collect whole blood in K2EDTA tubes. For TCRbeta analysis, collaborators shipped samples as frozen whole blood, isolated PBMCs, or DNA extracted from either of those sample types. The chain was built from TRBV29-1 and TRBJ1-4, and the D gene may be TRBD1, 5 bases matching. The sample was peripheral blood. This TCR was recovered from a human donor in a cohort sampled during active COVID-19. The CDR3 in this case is CSVGGTGDVKLFF. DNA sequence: TGCAGCGTTGGAGGGACGGGGGATGTAAAACTGTTTTTT.